This T cell receptor beta chain was found in a study of T cells after yellow fever vaccination. Study information: Researchers used SMART-Seq v4 Ultra Low Input to prepare fractions that had low cell numbers. Notes on the study in general: Abundant clonotypes from the bulk population could contaminate FACS-sorted repertoires.

V lost 5 bases, J lost 4 bases, and 12 bases lay in between. CDR3 length equals 13 residues. Per germline, CDR1 SGHRS and CDR2 YFSETQ. In making TCR cDNA, 5'RACE template switching added a universal primer site and UMIs to it. Each CDR3 protein is one row after TCRdb ran MiXCR on the 5' RACE reads. The table has about 340,000 distinct CDR3 sequences, around an eighth seen once; the top ten hold about 3%. Turning to this clonotype: Its antigen is unidentified.

Here the sequenced sample was CD4+ T cells sorted from PBMCs, taken 15 days after the yellow fever booster vaccination. V gene TRBV5-1 combines with J gene TRBJ1-2; the D is unclear. This sequence was found in a man aged 18 to 35 who received the YFV17D yellow fever vaccine. In nucleotides, the CDR3 is TGCGCCAGCAGGCCGGGCTCGGTCTATGGCTACACCTTC. Its translation: CASRPGSVYGYTF. Supplemented by reference TRBV5-1 and TRBJ1-2, the full variable domain reads KAGVTQTPRYLIKTRGQQVTLSCSPISGHRSVSWYQQTPGQGLQFLFEYFSETQRNKGNFPGRFSGRQFSNSRSEMNVSTLELGDSALYLCASRPGSVYGYTFGSGTRLTVV.